The next 7 T cell receptor beta chains were all read from a single sample in a study of blood T cell repertoires in COVID-19. The assay was immunoSEQ multiplex PCR, and TCRdb's table has in-frame clones only and misses some. The table includes 200,000 to 300,000 clones, roughly 86% detected once. The sample comprised PBMCs or T cells enriched from blood (not recorded which). These receptors all come from a middle-aged woman with acute COVID-19.

The chain uses TRBV5-3 and TRBJ2-3; D gene uncertain. TRBV5-3 is an ORF; its function is uncertain. The CDR3 loop spans 15 amino acids. With 2 bases removed from V and 1 base from J, the gap between germline ends came to 11 bases. In DNA form, the CDR3 reads TGTGCCAGAAGCTTTGCCGGTACTTGCACAGATACGCAGTATTTT. Protein product: CARSFAGTCTDTQYF.

This chain joins TRBV6-2 or TRBV6-3 and TRBJ2-4, with D perhaps matching TRBD2 (5 bases). The germline V gene has CDR1 MNHEY and CDR2 SVGEGT. There are 17 residues in the CDR3. Trimming took off 6 bases at V and 7 bases at J, with 25 bases between the two ends. CDR3 sequence: CASSPLTRASSGNIQYF. CDR3 bases: TGTGCCAGCAGCCCTTTAACCCGGGCCTCCTCGGGGAACATTCAGTACTTC.

This clone has only one observation. V gene TRBV21-1 combines with J gene TRBJ1-1; TRBD1 was called by the table and not checked on the DNA. TRBV21-1 is a documented pseudogene. The CDR3 extends over 15 amino acids. In DNA form, the CDR3 reads TGTGCCAGCACCTTGGACAGCCGATTGAACACTGAAGCTTTCTTT. It translates to CASTLDSRLNTEAFF.

This clone showed up just a few times. This CDR3 is CASIYRGPSGNTIYF. DNA of the CDR3: TGTGCCAGCATCTACCGTGGGCCCTCTGGAAACACCATATATTTT. The rearrangement uses TRBV6-8 and TRBJ1-3; D ambiguous. This CDR3 is built from 15 residues. Trimming took off 7 bases at V and 0 bases at J, with 13 bases between the two ends. Germline CDR1 MNHGY, CDR2 SAAAGT.

This clone was seen only once. V gene TRBV19 combines with J gene TRBJ2-7; 9 nucleotides match TRBD2. With 4 bases clipped from V and 0 bases from J, the junction kept 7 bases outside the gene matches. The CDR3 extends over 16 amino acids. Germline V CDR1 and CDR2: LNHDA, SQIVND (reference sequence). The CDR3, as DNA: TGTGCCAGTAGTACCACGTCTAGCGGGATCTCCTACGAGCAGTACTTC. As protein: CASSTTSSGISYEQYF.

The chain has TRBV14 and TRBJ2-2; 7 nucleotides agree with TRBD1. This CDR3 comprises 15 residues. V shed 4 bases and J 6 bases; nucleotides not matched to a gene: 8. Germline values: CDR1 SGHDN, CDR2 FVKESK. The CDR3 here is CASSPTGSGSGELFF. The CDR3 DNA reads as TGTGCCAGCAGCCCGACAGGGTCCGGGTCCGGGGAGCTGTTTTTT.

The genes are TRBV5-1 and TRBJ2-7, with TRBD2 identical over 10 bases. This CDR3 comprises 16 residues. CDR1 is SGHRS, CDR2 YFSETQ, per germline. With V trimmed by 0 bases and J by 4 bases, 7 bases remained unmatched. The DNA for the CDR3 is TGCGCCAGCAGCTTGGTCTCAGCGGGAGGGATATACGAGCAGTACTTC. Protein: CASSLVSAGGIYEQYF.